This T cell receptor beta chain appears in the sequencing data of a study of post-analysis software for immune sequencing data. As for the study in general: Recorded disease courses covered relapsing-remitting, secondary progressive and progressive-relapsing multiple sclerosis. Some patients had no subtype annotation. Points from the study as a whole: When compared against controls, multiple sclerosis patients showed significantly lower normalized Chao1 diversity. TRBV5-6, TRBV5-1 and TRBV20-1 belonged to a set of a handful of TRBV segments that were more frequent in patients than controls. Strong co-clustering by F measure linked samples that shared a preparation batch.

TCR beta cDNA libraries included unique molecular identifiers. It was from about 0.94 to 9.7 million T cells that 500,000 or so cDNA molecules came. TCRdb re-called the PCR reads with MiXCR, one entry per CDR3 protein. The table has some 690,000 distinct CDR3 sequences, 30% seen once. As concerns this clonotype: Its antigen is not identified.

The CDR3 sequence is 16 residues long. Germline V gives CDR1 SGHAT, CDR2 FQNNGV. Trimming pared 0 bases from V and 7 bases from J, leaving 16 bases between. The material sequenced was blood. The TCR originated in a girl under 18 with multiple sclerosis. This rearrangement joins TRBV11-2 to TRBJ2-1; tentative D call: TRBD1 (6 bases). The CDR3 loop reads CASSLDPQGTINEQFF. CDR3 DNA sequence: TGTGCCAGCAGCTTAGATCCTCAGGGGACGATTAATGAGCAGTTCTTC.